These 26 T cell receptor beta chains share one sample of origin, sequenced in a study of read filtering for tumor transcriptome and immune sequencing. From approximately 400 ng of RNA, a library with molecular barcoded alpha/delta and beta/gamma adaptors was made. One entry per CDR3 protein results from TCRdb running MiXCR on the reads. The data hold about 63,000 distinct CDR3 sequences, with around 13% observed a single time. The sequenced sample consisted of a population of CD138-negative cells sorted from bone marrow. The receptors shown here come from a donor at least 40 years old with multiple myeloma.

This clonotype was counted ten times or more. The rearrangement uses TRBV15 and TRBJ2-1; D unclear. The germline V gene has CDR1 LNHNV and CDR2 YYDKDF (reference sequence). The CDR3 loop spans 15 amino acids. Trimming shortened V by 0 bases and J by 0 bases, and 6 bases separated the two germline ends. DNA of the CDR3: TGTGCCACCAGCAGAGATAGTAGCTCCTACAATGAGCAGTTCTTC. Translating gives CATSRDSSSYNEQFF.

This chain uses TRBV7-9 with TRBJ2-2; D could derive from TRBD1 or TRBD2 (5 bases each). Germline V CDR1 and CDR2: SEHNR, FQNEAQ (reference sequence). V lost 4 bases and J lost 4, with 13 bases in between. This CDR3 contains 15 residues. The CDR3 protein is CASSSTRDPTGELFF. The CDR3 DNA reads TGTGCCAGCAGCTCCACCCGGGACCCCACCGGGGAGCTGTTTTTT.

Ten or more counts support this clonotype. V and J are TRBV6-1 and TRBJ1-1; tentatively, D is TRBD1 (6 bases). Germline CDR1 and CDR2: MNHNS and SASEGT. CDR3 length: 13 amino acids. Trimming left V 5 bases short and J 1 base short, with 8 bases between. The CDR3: CASSLGANTEAFF. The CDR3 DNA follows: TGTGCCAGCAGTCTGGGGGCGAACACTGAAGCTTTCTTT.

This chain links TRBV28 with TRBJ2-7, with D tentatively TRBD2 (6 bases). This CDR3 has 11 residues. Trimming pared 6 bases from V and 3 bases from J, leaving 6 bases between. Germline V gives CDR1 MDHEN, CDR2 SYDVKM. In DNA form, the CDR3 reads TGTGCCAGCAGGACTAGCTACGAGCAGTACTTC. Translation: CASRTSYEQYF.

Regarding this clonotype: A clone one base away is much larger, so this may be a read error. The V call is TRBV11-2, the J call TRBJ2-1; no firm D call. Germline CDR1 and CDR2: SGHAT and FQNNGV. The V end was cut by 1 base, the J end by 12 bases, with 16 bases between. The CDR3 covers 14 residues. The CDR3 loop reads CASSLVRVEGGQFF. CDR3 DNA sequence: TGTGCCAGCAGCTTAGTCCGGGTGGAAGGTGGGCAGTTCTTC. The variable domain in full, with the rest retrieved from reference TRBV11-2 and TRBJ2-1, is EAGVAQSPRYKIIEKRQSVAFWCNPISGHATLYWYQQILGQGPKLLIQFQNNGVVDDSQLPKDRFSAERLKGVDSTLKIQPAKLEDSAVYLCASSLVRVEGGQFFGPGTRLTVL.

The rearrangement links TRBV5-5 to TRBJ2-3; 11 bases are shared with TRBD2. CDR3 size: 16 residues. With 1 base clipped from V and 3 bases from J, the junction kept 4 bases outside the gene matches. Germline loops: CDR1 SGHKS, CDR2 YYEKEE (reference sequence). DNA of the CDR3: TGTGCCAGCAGCTTGACTAGCGGGAGATTAACAGATACGCAGTATTTT. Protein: CASSLTSGRLTDTQYF.

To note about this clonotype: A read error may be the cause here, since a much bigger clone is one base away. CDR3 DNA sequence: TGTGCCAGCAGCTTAGCCGCGGGCTCGACCACCGGGGAGCTGTTTTTT. Its protein product is CASSLAAGSTTGELFF. The chain employs TRBV7-8 and TRBJ2-2; the D gene is possibly TRBD2 (5 bases). CDR3 length: 16 amino acids. V shed 0 bases and J shed 4 bases, with 12 bases lying between them. Germline V gene data show CDR1 as SGHVS and CDR2 as FQNEAQ.

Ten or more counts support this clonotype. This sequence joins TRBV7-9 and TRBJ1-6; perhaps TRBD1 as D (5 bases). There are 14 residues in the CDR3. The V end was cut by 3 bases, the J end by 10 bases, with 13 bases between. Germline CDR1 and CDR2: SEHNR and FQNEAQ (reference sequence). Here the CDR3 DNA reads TGTGCCAGCAGCTTTGAGGGGATACGATCACCCCTCCACTTT. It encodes CASSFEGIRSPLHF.

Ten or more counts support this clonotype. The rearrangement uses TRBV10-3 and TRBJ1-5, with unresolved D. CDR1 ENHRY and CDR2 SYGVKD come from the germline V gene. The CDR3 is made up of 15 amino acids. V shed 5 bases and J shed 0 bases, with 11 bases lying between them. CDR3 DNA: TGTGCCATCAGTCCTACTGGTGATAGCAATCAGCCCCAGCATTTT. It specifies CAISPTGDSNQPQHF.

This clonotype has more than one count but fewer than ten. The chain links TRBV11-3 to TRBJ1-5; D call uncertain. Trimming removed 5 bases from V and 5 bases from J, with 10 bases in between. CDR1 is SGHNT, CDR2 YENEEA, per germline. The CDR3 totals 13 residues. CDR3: CASSPNSHQPQHF. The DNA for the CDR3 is TGTGCCAGCAGCCCCAACAGCCATCAGCCCCAGCATTTT.

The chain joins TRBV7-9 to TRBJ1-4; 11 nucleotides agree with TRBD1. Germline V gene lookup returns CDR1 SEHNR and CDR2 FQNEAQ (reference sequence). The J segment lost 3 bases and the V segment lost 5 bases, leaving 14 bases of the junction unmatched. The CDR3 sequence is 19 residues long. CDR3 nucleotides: TGTGCCAGCAGCCCGACGGAGGACAGGGGGCGAGGGGCTAATGAAAAACTGTTTTTT. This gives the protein CASSPTEDRGRGANEKLFF.

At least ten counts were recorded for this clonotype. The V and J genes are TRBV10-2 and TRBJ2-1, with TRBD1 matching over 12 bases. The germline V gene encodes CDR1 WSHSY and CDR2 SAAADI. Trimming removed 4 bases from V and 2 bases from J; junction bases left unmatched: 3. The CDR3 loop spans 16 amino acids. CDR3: CASSGGQGATYNEQFF. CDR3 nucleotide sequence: TGCGCCAGCAGTGGGGGACAGGGGGCGACCTACAATGAGCAGTTCTTC.

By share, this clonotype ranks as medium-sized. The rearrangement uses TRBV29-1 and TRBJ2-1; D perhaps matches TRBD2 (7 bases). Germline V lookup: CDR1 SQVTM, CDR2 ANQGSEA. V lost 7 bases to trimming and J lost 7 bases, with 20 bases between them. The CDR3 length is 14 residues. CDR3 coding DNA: TGCAGCGCCCTTCCCCGGGGGGCAGGAAATGAGCAGTTCTTC. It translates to CSALPRGAGNEQFF.

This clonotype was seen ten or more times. CDR3 sequence: CASSESDQGRFF. CDR3 bases: TGTGCCAGCAGTGAGTCGGACCAGGGAAGGTTCTTC. The chain carries TRBV2 and TRBJ2-1; a weak D match, TRBD1 (5 bases). Per germline, CDR1 SNHLY and CDR2 FYNNEI. V shed 3 bases and J shed 15 bases, with 15 bases lying between them. The CDR3 loop spans 12 amino acids. Full variable domain (missing parts from reference TRBV2 and TRBJ2-1): EPEVTQTPSHQVTQMGQEVILRCVPISNHLYFYWYRQILGQKVEFLVSFYNNEISEKSEIFDDQFSVERPDGSNFTLKIRSTKLEDSAMYFCASSESDQGRFFGPGTRLTVL.

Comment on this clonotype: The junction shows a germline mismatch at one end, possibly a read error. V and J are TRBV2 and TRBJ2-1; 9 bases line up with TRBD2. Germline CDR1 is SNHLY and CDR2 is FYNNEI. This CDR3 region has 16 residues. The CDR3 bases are TGTGCCAGCAAGAACCCTAGCGGGAACTCCTACAATGAGCGGTTCTTC. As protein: CASKNPSGNSYNERFF.

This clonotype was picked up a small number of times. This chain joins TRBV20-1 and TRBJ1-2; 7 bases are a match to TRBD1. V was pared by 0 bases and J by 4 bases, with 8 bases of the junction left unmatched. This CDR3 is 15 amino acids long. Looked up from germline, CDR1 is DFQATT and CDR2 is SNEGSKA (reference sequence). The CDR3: CSARDKKDRVYGYTF. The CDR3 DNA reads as TGCAGTGCTAGAGATAAGAAAGACAGGGTCTATGGCTACACCTTC.

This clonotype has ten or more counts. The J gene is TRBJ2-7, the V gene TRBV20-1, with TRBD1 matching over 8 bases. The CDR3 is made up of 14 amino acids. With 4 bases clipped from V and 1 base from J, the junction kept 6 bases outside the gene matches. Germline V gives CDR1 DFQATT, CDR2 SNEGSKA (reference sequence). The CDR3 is CSATGQGRSYEQYF. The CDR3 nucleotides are TGCAGTGCTACTGGACAGGGCCGTTCCTACGAGCAGTACTTC.

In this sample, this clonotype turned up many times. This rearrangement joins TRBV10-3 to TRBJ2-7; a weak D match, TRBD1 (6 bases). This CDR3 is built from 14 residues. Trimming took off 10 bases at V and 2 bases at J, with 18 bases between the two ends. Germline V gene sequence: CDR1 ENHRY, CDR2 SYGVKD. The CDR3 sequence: CANFNRDCTYEQYF. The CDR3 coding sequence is TGTGCCAACTTCAACAGGGATTGCACCTACGAGCAGTACTTC.

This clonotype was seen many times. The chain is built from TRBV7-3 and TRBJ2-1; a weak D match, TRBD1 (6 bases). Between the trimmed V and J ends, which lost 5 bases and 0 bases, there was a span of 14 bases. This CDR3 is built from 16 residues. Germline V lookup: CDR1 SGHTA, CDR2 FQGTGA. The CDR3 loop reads CASSPNRASSYNEQFF. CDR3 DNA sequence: TGTGCCAGCAGCCCAAACAGGGCGAGCTCCTACAATGAGCAGTTCTTC.

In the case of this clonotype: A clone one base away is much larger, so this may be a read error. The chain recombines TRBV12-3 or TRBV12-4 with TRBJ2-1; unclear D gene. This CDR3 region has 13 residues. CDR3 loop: CASSLFLGNEQCF. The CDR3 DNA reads TGTGCCAGCAGTTTATTCCTGGGGAATGAGCAGTGCTTC.

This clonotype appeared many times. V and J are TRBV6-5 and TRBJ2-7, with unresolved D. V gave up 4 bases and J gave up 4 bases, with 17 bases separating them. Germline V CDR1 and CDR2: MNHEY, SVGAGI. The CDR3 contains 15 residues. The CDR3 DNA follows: TGTGCCAGCAGTTCCGCCGCTAGGACCCAGTACGAGCAGTACTTC. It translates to CASSSAARTQYEQYF.

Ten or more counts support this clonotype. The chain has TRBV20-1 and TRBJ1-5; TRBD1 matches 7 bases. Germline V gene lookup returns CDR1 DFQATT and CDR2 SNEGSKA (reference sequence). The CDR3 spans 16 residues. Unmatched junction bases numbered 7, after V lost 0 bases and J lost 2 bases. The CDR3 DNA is TGCAGTGCTAGAGATCTTAGAGGGGGCGGCAATCAGCCCCAGCATTTT. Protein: CSARDLRGGGNQPQHF.

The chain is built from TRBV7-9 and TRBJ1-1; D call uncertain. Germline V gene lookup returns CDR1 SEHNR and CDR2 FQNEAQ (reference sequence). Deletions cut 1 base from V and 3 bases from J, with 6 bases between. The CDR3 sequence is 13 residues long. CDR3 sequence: CASSLEADTEAFF. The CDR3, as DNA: TGTGCCAGCAGCTTAGAGGCAGACACTGAAGCTTTCTTT. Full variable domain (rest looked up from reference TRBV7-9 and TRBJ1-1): DTGVSQNPRHKITKRGQNVTFRCDPISEHNRLYWYRQTLGQGPEFLTYFQNEAQLEKSRLLSDRFSAERPKGSFSTLEIQRTEQGDSAMYLCASSLEADTEAFFGQGTRLTVV.

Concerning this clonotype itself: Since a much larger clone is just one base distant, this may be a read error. As DNA, the CDR3 is TGCAGCGTAGGACAGGGGGCAGGCACCGAGGAGCTGTTTTTT. It codes for CSVGQGAGTEELFF. The chain joins TRBV29-1 to TRBJ2-2, with 11 bases aligning to TRBD1. The V gene's germline CDR1 is SQVTM and CDR2 ANQGSEA. The CDR3 runs 14 residues.

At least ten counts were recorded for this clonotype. CDR3 sequence reads: CASSPSVAAGERETQYF. Written as DNA, the CDR3 is TGTGCCAGCAGCCCCTCCGTGGCTGCGGGAGAAAGGGAGACCCAGTACTTC. The chain combines TRBV7-2 with TRBJ2-5; 7 nucleotides agree with TRBD2. V dropped 5 bases and J dropped 5; count of bases not matched to a gene: 17. The length of the CDR3 is 17 residues. Germline V gene data show CDR1 as SGHTA and CDR2 as FQGNSA.

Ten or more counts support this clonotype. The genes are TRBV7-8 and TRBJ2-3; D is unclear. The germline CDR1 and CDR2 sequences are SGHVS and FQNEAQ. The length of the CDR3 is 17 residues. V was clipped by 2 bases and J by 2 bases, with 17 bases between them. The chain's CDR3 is CASSLFRAVRTTDTQYF. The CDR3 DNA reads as TGTGCCAGCAGCTTATTTCGTGCGGTGAGGACCACAGATACGCAGTATTTT.